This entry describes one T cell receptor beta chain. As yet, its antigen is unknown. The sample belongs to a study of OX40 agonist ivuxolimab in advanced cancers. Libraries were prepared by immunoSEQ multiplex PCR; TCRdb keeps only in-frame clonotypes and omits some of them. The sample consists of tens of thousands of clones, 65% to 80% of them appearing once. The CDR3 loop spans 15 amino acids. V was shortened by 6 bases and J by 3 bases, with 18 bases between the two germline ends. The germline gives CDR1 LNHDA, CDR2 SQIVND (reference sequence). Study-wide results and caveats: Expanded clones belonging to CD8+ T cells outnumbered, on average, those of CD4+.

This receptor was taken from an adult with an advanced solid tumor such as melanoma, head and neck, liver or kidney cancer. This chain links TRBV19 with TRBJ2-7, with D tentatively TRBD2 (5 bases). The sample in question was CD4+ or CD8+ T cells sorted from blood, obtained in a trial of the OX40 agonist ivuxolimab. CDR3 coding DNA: TGTGCCAGTAGCCGGGGTGGCAGTGGGATCTACGAGCAGTACTTC. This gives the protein CASSRGGSGIYEQYF.